A selection of T cell receptor beta chains follows, all from one sample in a study of T cell responses to AZD1222 COVID-19 vaccine. This table comes from immunoSEQ multiplex PCR, and its TCRdb copy is limited to in-frame clones, with some not included. The repertoire holds about 140,000 clones, nearly 90% seen once, with approximately 5.1% in the top ten. The sequenced sample was peripheral blood, obtained 28 days after the second dose of the MenACWY control vaccine. These receptors were collected from an adult who received the MenACWY meningococcal vaccine as a control. Both conserved end residues are part of each CDR3. A D gene is named only where the DNA matches it firmly. Not every row has a clone size; where given, it reads once, few, many or a size class.

cdr3_length d_call j_call clone_size v_call cdr3_nt cdr3_aa
13 - TRBJ1-2 - TRBV19 TGTGCCAGTACTATGACAGGATTCTATGGCTACACCTTC CASTMTGFYGYTF
15 - TRBJ2-2 few TRBV7-3 TGTGCCAGCAGCTTACGGGCAGCCAACACCGGGGAGCTGTTTTTT CASSLRAANTGELFF
14 TRBD1 TRBJ2-7 - TRBV20-1 TGCAGTGCTAGTGATCGACAGGGTACCTACGAGCAGTACTTC CSASDRQGTYEQYF
16 - TRBJ2-6 - TRBV7-3 TGTGCCAGCAGCCCCGTTGGCACTACTGGGGCCAACGTCCTGACTTTC CASSPVGTTGANVLTF
14 TRBD1 TRBJ1-1 - TRBV28 TGTGCCAGCAGTTCCAGGGGGCGGCTCACTGAAGCTTTCTTT CASSSRGRLTEAFF
17 - TRBJ2-1 - TRBV4-2 TGTGCCAGCAGCCAAGTTTCGTTGACCCGGGGGAACAATGAGCAGTTCTTC CASSQVSLTRGNNEQFF
12 - TRBJ1-4 - TRBV30 TGTGCCTGGAACGGTGTGAGTGAAAAACTGTTTTTT CAWNGVSEKLFF
15 - TRBJ1-1 - TRBV2 TGTGCCAGCAGTGAGGTTGGGGGACTGCACACTGAAGCTTTCTTT CASSEVGGLHTEAFF
11 - TRBJ2-7 - TRBV19 TGTGCCAGTAGTATCCAGGACACATTTTACTTC CASSIQDTFYF
16 - TRBJ2-3 - TRBV6-5 TGTGCCAGCAGTTACTCCGGAAACCCCTACACAGATACGCAGTATTTT CASSYSGNPYTDTQYF
13 - TRBJ1-4 few TRBV29-1 TGCAGCGCCACTTTGGGAGTAAGGGAAAAACTGTTTTTT CSATLGVREKLFF
15 TRBD1 TRBJ2-4 once TRBV5-8 TGTGCCAGCAGCTTGACAGGGGGCAAGGGAAACATTCAGTACTTC CASSLTGGKGNIQYF
15 TRBD1 TRBJ2-4 - TRBV30 TGTGCCTGGAGTGTAACACAGGGGGCAAAAAACATTCAGTACTTC CAWSVTQGAKNIQYF
16 TRBD1 TRBJ2-3 - TRBV5-1 TGCGCCAGCAGCGAGACCGGACAGGGAATAGCAGATACGCAGTATTTT CASSETGQGIADTQYF
13 TRBD1 TRBJ2-7 few TRBV2 TGTGCCAGCAGCCCGAACAGGGGGAACGAGCAGTACTTC CASSPNRGNEQYF
17 TRBD1 TRBJ1-5 - TRBV7-9 TGTGCCAGCAGCTTAGCGCCGGGACAGGGCTTTCATCAGCCCCAGCATTTT CASSLAPGQGFHQPQHF
15 TRBD2 TRBJ2-5 - TRBV5-6 TGTGCCAGCAGCTTCGAGCGGGGGGCGCAAGAGACCCAGTACTTC CASSFERGAQETQYF
13 - TRBJ2-5 - TRBV7-2 TGTGCCAGCAGCTTAGCACTACTTGAGACCCAGTACTTC CASSLALLETQYF
12 - TRBJ2-5 - TRBV5-6 TGTGCCAGCAGCTTGGCCAGGGAGACCCAGTACTTC CASSLARETQYF
15 TRBD1 TRBJ1-2 - TRBV18 TGTGCCAGCTCACCCACACAGGGGCCTCTTTATGGCTACACCTTC CASSPTQGPLYGYTF
14 - TRBJ2-1 - TRBV4-1 TGCGCCAGCAGCCAAGATGGCAGCTACAATGAGCAGTTCTTC CASSQDGSYNEQFF
18 TRBD2 TRBJ2-3 - TRBV5-1 TGCGCCAGCAGCCTGGGGACTAGCGGGGGTCTTAGCACAGATACGCAGTATTTT CASSLGTSGGLSTDTQYF
14 - TRBJ1-2 - TRBV7-2 TGTGCCAGCAGCCCCCGTGACGGCAACTATGGCTACACCTTC CASSPRDGNYGYTF
13 TRBD1 TRBJ1-2 - TRBV6-6 TGTGCCAGCAGTTACACAGGGGCGAATGGCTACACCTTC CASSYTGANGYTF
15 TRBD1 TRBJ2-7 - TRBV9 TGTGCCAGCAGCGCTGTTGGGACAGGGGGAAACGAGCAGTACTTC CASSAVGTGGNEQYF
15 - TRBJ2-7 - TRBV5-5 TGTGCCAGCAGCCCAAGCTGGGAGGACCTCTACGAGCAGTACTTC CASSPSWEDLYEQYF
18 - TRBJ2-2 - TRBV18 TGTGCCAGCTCACCAGAGTTACAGGTTTTCCTTAACACCGGGGAGCTGTTTTTT CASSPELQVFLNTGELFF
13 - TRBJ1-6 - TRBV12-3/TRBV12-4 TGTGCCAGCCGTCAAGGCGGTAATTCACCCCTCCACTTT CASRQGGNSPLHF
12 - TRBJ2-7 - TRBV7-9 TGTGCCAGCAGCCCCACATACGGGGAGCAGTACTTC CASSPTYGEQYF
15 - TRBJ2-2 - TRBV11-2 TGTGCCAGCAGCGCCCCGCTCACCTCCACCGGGGAGCTGTTTTTT CASSAPLTSTGELFF
15 - TRBJ1-1 once TRBV7-9 TGTGCCAGCAGCTTATTAGTAGGGTATAACACTGAAGCTTTCTTT CASSLLVGYNTEAFF
15 TRBD1 TRBJ1-2 - TRBV7-2 TGTGCCAGCAGCTTTGCCGGGACAGGGGGAGGTGGCTACACCTTC CASSFAGTGGGGYTF
16 - TRBJ1-3 - TRBV11-1 TGTGCCAGCAGCCACCTTCGGACGGCCTCTGGAAACACCATATATTTT CASSHLRTASGNTIYF
14 TRBD2 TRBJ2-7 - TRBV7-2 TGTGCCAGCAGCTTCTCGACTAGCGGGGGGGAGCAGTACTTC CASSFSTSGGEQYF
13 - TRBJ1-1 once TRBV6-5 TGTGCCAGCAGCCTAATGAGGGACACTGAAGCTTTCTTT CASSLMRDTEAFF
14 - TRBJ1-5 - TRBV19 TGTGCCAGTAGTATGCGGCAGGGGCATCAGCCCCAGCATTTT CASSMRQGHQPQHF
14 TRBD2 TRBJ2-7 - TRBV14 TGTGCCAGCAGCCAAGTATGGGGGGGCTACGAGCAGTACTTC CASSQVWGGYEQYF
14 TRBD1 TRBJ1-4 - TRBV5-1 TGCGCCAGCAGCGAGGGGACAGCTAATGAAAAACTGTTTTTT CASSEGTANEKLFF
15 - TRBJ1-5 - TRBV6-5 TGTGCCAGCAGCCGGGCGGGTCACGGCAATCAGCCCCAGCATTTT CASSRAGHGNQPQHF
15 - TRBJ2-7 - TRBV4-2 TGTGCCAGCAGCCAAATCCGGGGATCGTCCTACGAGCAGTACTTC CASSQIRGSSYEQYF
16 - TRBJ2-3 - TRBV18 TGTGCCAGCTCACCAGTGTTGCGGGGCAGCACAGATACGCAGTATTTT CASSPVLRGSTDTQYF
15 TRBD1 TRBJ1-1 - TRBV24-1 TGTGCCACCAGTCTCGGGACAGGGGTGAACACTGAAGCTTTCTTT CATSLGTGVNTEAFF
14 - TRBJ1-1 - TRBV18 TGTGCCAGCTCACCACAAAGTACGAACACTGAAGCTTTCTTT CASSPQSTNTEAFF
16 - TRBJ1-5 - TRBV18 TGTGCCAGCTCAGCCTTCTCAGGGCCTAACAATCAGCCCCAGCATTTT CASSAFSGPNNQPQHF
14 - TRBJ1-1 - TRBV4-3 TGCGCCAGCAGCCAAGATCTAAGGCAGGGGAAAGCTTTCTTT CASSQDLRQGKAFF
16 - TRBJ2-1 - TRBV19 TGTGCCAGTACCGCGCCCCGGGGGCGAGGTGTACATGAGCAGTTCTTC CASTAPRGRGVHEQFF
13 - TRBJ1-2 - TRBV6-5 TGTGCCAGCACCCCCAGTAACCAGGGAGGCTACACCTTC CASTPSNQGGYTF
15 TRBD1 TRBJ2-5 - TRBV6-2/TRBV6-3 TGTGCCAGCAGTTACGGGACAGGGAGAGGACAGACCCAGTACTTC CASSYGTGRGQTQYF
11 - TRBJ1-2 - TRBV30 TGTGCCTGGAGTGTTGAGCAGGGCTACACCTTC CAWSVEQGYTF
11 - TRBJ1-1 - TRBV24-1 TGTGCCACCGCTTTTGGCTCTGAAGCTTTCTTT CATAFGSEAFF
15 - TRBJ2-7 - TRBV18 TGTGCCAGCTCACCTGTCCAGCGGACAAACTACGAGCAGTACTTC CASSPVQRTNYEQYF
12 - TRBJ2-5 few TRBV30 TGTGCCTGGAGTGGGGACCCCGGGATACAGTACTTC CAWSGDPGIQYF
16 - TRBJ2-2 - TRBV5-1 TGCGCCAGCAGCTCCCGCGGGCCTATACTGGGCGGGGAGCTGTTTTTT CASSSRGPILGGELFF